This TCR beta chain was identified in a study of beta chain features in type 1 diabetes. The study's findings and limits: People with Type 1 diabetes carried modestly yet significantly shorter TCRB CDR3s in all four CD4+ subsets. Sequencing of cDNA might inflate the share of cells that strongly express TCR.

This CDR3 is 12 amino acids long. Between the trimmed V and J ends, which lost 5 bases and 4 bases, there was a span of 9 bases. Germline CDR1 GTSNPN, CDR2 SVGIG (reference sequence). This clone came up a few times. Its antigen is unknown. Expressed TCRB transcripts were sequenced after all isolated RNA was converted to cDNA. Assay: immunoSEQ multiplex PCR; the TCRdb copy retains only in-frame clones and omits some. The sample lists a few hundred thousand clones, about 12% seen once, with about 0.01% in the top ten. The specimen sequenced was naive CD4+ T cells from blood. The TCR comes from a woman under 30 with type 1 diabetes. J is TRBJ1-5 and V is TRBV30, with D perhaps matching TRBD1 (5 bases). Here the CDR3 reads CAWGQSNQPQHF. Written as DNA, the CDR3 is TGTGCCTGGGGACAATCGAATCAGCCCCAGCATTTT. Based on the CDR3 plus reference TRBV30 and TRBJ1-5, the full variable domain is SQTIHQWPATLVQPVGSPLSLECTVEGTSNPNLYWYRQAAGRGLQLLFYSVGIGQISSEVPQNLSASRPQDRQFILSSKKLLLSDSGFYLCAWGQSNQPQHFGDGTRLSIL.